One and the same sample provided the 5 T cell receptor beta chains below, sequenced in a study of T cell repertoires in cytomegalovirus infection (dated by TCRdb to the late 2010s). The instrument was an Illumina HiSeq 1500. TCRdb reran the public reads through fastp at Q25 and MiXCR, keeping productive beta chains. Here each entry gathers all rows of one CDR3 protein and keeps the most common genes and DNA. This sample holds 200,000 to 300,000 distinct CDR3 sequences; about 12% were observed only once. The ten largest clones take up approximately 1.8% of the sample. Sequenced: PBMCs. Source of these receptors: a human donor in good health (CMV status not recorded). Some clones in this sample may be carry-over from other donors' samples.

This clonotype was seen only a few times. V usage is TRBV29-1 and J usage is TRBJ2-7, with D unresolved. Germline values: CDR1 SQVTM, CDR2 ANQGSEA. Trimming left V 5 bases short and J 1 base short, with 6 bases between. The CDR3 has 11 amino acids. The CDR3 bases are TGCAGCGTTAAAGGATCCTACGAGCAGTACTTC. Translated, it gives CSVKGSYEQYF.

This clonotype was detected a few times. Written as DNA, the CDR3 is TGTGCCAGCAGCCAGGGGGGGGGGACGGGTCGGTTGCAAGCTTTCTTT. Its translation is CASSQGGGTGRLQAFF. The chain is built from TRBV7-2 and TRBJ1-1; 7 nucleotides agree with TRBD1. The germline V gene has CDR1 SGHTA and CDR2 FQGNSA. This CDR3 spans 16 amino acids. V dropped 5 bases and J dropped 9; count of bases not matched to a gene: 18.

In this sample, this clonotype turned up a few times. This chain links TRBV19 with TRBJ2-7; 8 bases are a match to TRBD1. Germline trimming cut 3 bases from V and 5 bases from J; bases unmatched to any gene: 9. Germline CDR1 is LNHDA and CDR2 is SQIVND (reference sequence). The CDR3 consists of 15 residues. CDR3 residues: CASSILPRGHDEQYF. In DNA form, the CDR3 reads TGTGCCAGTAGTATTCTTCCCAGGGGGCACGACGAGCAGTACTTC. Full variable domain (outside the CDR3, taken from reference TRBV19 and TRBJ2-7): DGGITQSPKYLFRKEGQNVTLSCEQNLNHDAMYWYRQDPGQGLRLIYYSQIVNDFQKGDIAEGYSVSREKKESFPLTVTSAQKNPTAFYLCASSILPRGHDEQYFGPGTRLTVT.

This chain links TRBV28 with TRBJ1-5; a weak D match, TRBD1 (5 bases). The CDR3 has 14 amino acids. Looked up from germline, CDR1 is MDHEN and CDR2 is SYDVKM. V lost 3 bases to trimming and J lost 4 bases, with 10 bases between them. CDR3 region: CASSFSRANQPQHF. CDR3 DNA: TGTGCCAGCAGTTTCTCCAGGGCTAATCAGCCCCAGCATTTT. The whole variable domain, filled in from reference TRBV28 and TRBJ1-5, reads DVKVTQSSRYLVKRTGEKVFLECVQDMDHENMFWYRQDPGLGLRLIYFSYDVKMKEKGDIPEGYSVSREKKERFSLILESASTNQTSMYLCASSFSRANQPQHFGDGTRLSIL.

At least ten counts were recorded for this clonotype. The chain joins TRBV7-2 to TRBJ2-5; a possible D gene is TRBD1 (6 bases). Trimming removed 1 base at V and 2 bases at J, with 11 bases between. The CDR3 runs 15 residues. CDR1 is SGHTA and CDR2 is FQGNSA in the germline V gene. CDR3 DNA sequence: TGTGCCAGCAGCTTAGGAAGGGACATACAAGAGACCCAGTACTTC. Encoded protein: CASSLGRDIQETQYF.